These 5 T cell receptor beta chains share one sample of origin, sequenced in a study of beta chain features in type 1 diabetes. Study results and caveats: A moderate, significant TCRB CDR3 shortening appeared in type 1 diabetes across four CD4+ subsets.

No antigen has been assigned to these receptors. Isolated RNA was reverse transcribed in full, so expressed TCRB transcripts were sequenced. Profiling relied on immunoSEQ multiplex PCR, and the TCRdb table lists in-frame clones only, not all of them. This table has around 250,000 clones, 20% to 25% appearing once. The material sequenced was naive CD4+ T cells from blood. The receptors stem from a young woman with type 1 diabetes.

The sample holds a few counts of this clone. The chain employs TRBV19 and TRBJ1-2, with a tentative D call TRBD1 (6 bases). The V gene's germline CDR1 is LNHDA and CDR2 SQIVND (reference sequence). This CDR3 has 14 residues. Between the trimmed V and J ends, which lost 7 bases and 8 bases, there was a span of 20 bases. The CDR3 DNA reads TGTGCCAGTATGAGTTCGGGGACATTCCCGGGCTACACCTTC. Protein: CASMSSGTFPGYTF.

The V call is TRBV30, the J call TRBJ1-5; tentative D call: TRBD1 (6 bases). This CDR3 contains 13 residues. Germline CDR1 GTSNPN, CDR2 SVGIG (reference sequence). Trimming removed 2 bases at V and 7 bases at J, with 12 bases between. CDR3 sequence reads: CAWSLQGWQPQHF. DNA of the CDR3: TGTGCCTGGAGTCTACAGGGCTGGCAGCCCCAGCATTTT.

The V and J genes are TRBV5-6 and TRBJ1-2; D is ambiguous. Trimming cost V 6 bases and J 3 bases, with 18 bases left between them. The CDR3 has 15 residues. Germline CDR1 reads SGHDT; CDR2 reads YYEEEE. CDR3 residues: CASTIVRSWDYGYTF. The CDR3 DNA is TGTGCCAGCACCATCGTGAGGAGTTGGGACTATGGCTACACCTTC.

The rearrangement links TRBV28 to TRBJ2-1; 9 nucleotides line up with TRBD2. This CDR3 spans 15 amino acids. Unmatched junction bases numbered 11, after V lost 6 bases and J lost 8 bases. Germline CDR1 MDHEN, CDR2 SYDVKM. CDR3 bases: TGTGCCAGCAGCCCCGCGGGCGCGGGAGGGGATGAGCAGTTCTTC. Protein: CASSPAGAGGDEQFF.

This clone occurred a few times. The chain has TRBV2 and TRBJ1-1, with 9 bases aligning to TRBD1. Germline-derived CDR1 and CDR2 are SNHLY and FYNNEI. V gave up 5 bases and J gave up 7 bases; unmatched junction bases: 5. The CDR3 contains 13 residues. CDR3 sequence reads: CASSLGQGIEAFF. The CDR3 DNA reads TGTGCCAGCAGTCTAGGACAGGGGATTGAAGCTTTCTTT.